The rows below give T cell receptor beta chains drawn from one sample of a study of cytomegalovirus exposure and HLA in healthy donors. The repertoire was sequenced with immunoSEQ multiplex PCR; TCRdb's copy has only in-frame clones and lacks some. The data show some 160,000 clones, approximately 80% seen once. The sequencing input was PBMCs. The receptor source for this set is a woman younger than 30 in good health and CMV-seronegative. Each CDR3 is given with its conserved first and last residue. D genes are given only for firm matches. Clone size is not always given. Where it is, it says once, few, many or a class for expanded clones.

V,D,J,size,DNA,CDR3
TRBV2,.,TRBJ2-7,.,TGTGCCAGCAGTGAAGACCCAGGGCTCGAGCAGTACTTC,CASSEDPGLEQYF
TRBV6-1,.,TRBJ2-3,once,TGTGCCAGCAGCGGTGGGAGTGGTACGCAGTATTTT,CASSGGSGTQYF
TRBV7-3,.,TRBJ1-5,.,TGTGCCAGCAGCTTAGGGGCCAATCAGCCCCAGCATTTT,CASSLGANQPQHF
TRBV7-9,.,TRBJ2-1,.,TGTGCCAGCAGCTTAGGCAGGCAGGGGATTTACAATGAGCAGTTCTTC,CASSLGRQGIYNEQFF
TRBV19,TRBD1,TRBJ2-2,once,TGTGCCAGTAGGGGGGGACAGGGAACCAACACCGGGGAGCTGTTTTTT,CASRGGQGTNTGELFF
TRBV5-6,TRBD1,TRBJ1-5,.,TGTGCCAGCAGCAGGGACAGGGCCCCGTATAGCAATCAGCCCCAGCATTTT,CASSRDRAPYSNQPQHF
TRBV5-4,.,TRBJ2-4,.,TGTGCCAGCAGCGAGGGCGGCGCGAGTTCCAAAAACATTCAGTACTTC,CASSEGGASSKNIQYF
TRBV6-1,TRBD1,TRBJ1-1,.,TGTGCCAGCAGAGAGACAGGGTTAGCTTTCTTT,CASRETGLAFF
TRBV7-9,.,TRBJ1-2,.,TGTGCCAGCAGCTTAGACAGGTCCCGCTATGGCTACACCTTC,CASSLDRSRYGYTF
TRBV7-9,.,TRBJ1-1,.,TGTGCCAGCAGCCCCAGATTATTGCACGGAGTGAACACTGAAGCTTTCTTT,CASSPRLLHGVNTEAFF
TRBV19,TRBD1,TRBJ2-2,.,TGTGCCAGTAGTAAGAACAGGGGGCGAACCGGGGAGCTGTTTTTT,CASSKNRGRTGELFF
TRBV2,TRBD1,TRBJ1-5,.,TGTGCCAGCAGTGGGGGGACAGGGTTTCAGCCCCAGCATTTT,CASSGGTGFQPQHF
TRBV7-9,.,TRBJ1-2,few,TGTGCCAGCAGCTCCGGGGGCTATGGCTACACCTTC,CASSSGGYGYTF
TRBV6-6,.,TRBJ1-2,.,TGTGCCAGCAGAAGCGGACAGAACTATGGCTACACCTTC,CASRSGQNYGYTF
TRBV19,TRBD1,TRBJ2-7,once,TGTGCCAGTAGTAGACAGGGGTTCGAACGAACCTACGAGCAGTACTTC,CASSRQGFERTYEQYF
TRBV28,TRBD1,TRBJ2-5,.,TGTGCCAGCAGAAATGACAGGGGGAGGGAGACCCAGTACTTC,CASRNDRGRETQYF
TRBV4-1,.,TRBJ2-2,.,TGCGCCAGCAGCCACTGGAAGGGATCCCCCCGGGGGTTCGCCGGGGAGCTGTTTTTT,CASSHWKGSPRGFAGELFF
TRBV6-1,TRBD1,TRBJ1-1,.,TGTGCCGGAGGGACAGTGAACACTGAAGCTTTCTTT,CAGGTVNTEAFF
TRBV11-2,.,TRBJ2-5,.,TGTGCCAGCAGCTTATCCGGAGAGACCCAGTACTTC,CASSLSGETQYF
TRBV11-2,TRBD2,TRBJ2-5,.,TGTGCCAGCAGCTTTAGGGTAGCGGGGACACAAGAGACCCAGTACTTC,CASSFRVAGTQETQYF
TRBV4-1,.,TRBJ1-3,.,TGCGCCAGCAGCCAAGAACTAAATGCAGGAAACACCATATATTTT,CASSQELNAGNTIYF
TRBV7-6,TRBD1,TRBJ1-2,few,TGTGCCAGCAGCTCAAGACAGGGGGCAGGCTATGGCTACACCTTC,CASSSRQGAGYGYTF
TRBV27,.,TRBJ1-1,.,TGTGCCAGCAGTTATATCGGGGGCACTGAAGCTTTCTTT,CASSYIGGTEAFF
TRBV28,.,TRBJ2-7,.,TGTGCCAGCAGCACCCACCCGGGAGTGAGGAATTACGAGCAGTACTTC,CASSTHPGVRNYEQYF
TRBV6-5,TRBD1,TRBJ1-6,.,TGTGCCAGCAAAACAGGGGGGGATAATTCACCCCTCCACTTT,CASKTGGDNSPLHF
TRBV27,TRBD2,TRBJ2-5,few,TGTGCCAGCAGTTTAAGGGGCGGGGGGCGTCAAGAGACCCAGTACTTC,CASSLRGGGRQETQYF
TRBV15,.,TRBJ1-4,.,TGTGCCACCAGCAGAGGGCAGGATAATGAAAAACTGTTTTTT,CATSRGQDNEKLFF
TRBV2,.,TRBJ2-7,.,TGTGCCAGCAGTCCAGACCGCTCAACTACCTACGAGCAGTACTTC,CASSPDRSTTYEQYF
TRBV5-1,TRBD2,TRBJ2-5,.,TGCGCCAGCAGCTTGGGGTGGAGCGGGGGGGCCGAGACCCAGTACTTC,CASSLGWSGGAETQYF
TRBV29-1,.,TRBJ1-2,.,TGCAGCGTTGAAGCAGGGGCCCCTACTTATGGCTACACCTTC,CSVEAGAPTYGYTF
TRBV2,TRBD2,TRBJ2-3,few,TGTGCCACTTGCTCTAGCGGGTATAGAGATACGCAGTATTTT,CATCSSGYRDTQYF
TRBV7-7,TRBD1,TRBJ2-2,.,TGTGCTAGCAGCCAGGCAGGGGGTACCGGGGAGCTGTTTTTT,CASSQAGGTGELFF
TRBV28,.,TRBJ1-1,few,TGTGCCAGTTGCCAGGGAGGTGAAGCTTTCTTT,CASCQGGEAFF
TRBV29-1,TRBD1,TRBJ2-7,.,TGCAGCGGCTATGACAGGGGCCACGAGCAGTACTTC,CSGYDRGHEQYF
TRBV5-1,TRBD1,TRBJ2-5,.,TGCGCCAGCAGCTCCTGGACAGGGACACAAGAGACCCAGTACTTC,CASSSWTGTQETQYF
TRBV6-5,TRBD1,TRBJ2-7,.,TGTGCCAGCAGTTATGGACAGGGTTTCGTCGAGCAGTACTTC,CASSYGQGFVEQYF
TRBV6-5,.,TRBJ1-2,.,TGTGCCAGCAGTTACGAGGGATTTGGTGGCTACACCTTC,CASSYEGFGGYTF
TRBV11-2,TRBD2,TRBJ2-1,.,TGTGCCAGCAGCTTCTATAGCGGGGGGGCCGATGAGCAGTTCTTC,CASSFYSGGADEQFF
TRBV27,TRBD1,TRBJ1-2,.,TGTGCCAGCGGGTACAGGGGATCTAACTATGGCTACACCTTC,CASGYRGSNYGYTF
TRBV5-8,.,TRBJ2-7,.,TGTGCCACCCCCCTTTCAGGGCGTTTAGCCTACGAGCAGTACTTC,CATPLSGRLAYEQYF
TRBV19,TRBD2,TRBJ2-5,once,TGTGCCAGTGCTAGCGGGGGAGAGAGCGGGACCCAGTACTTC,CASASGGESGTQYF
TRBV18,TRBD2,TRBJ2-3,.,TGTGCCAGCTCGACGGGGCGGGGGGCCATTACAGATACGCAGTATTTT,CASSTGRGAITDTQYF
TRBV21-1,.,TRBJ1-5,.,TGTGCCAGCAGCAACGGACAGGTTAGCAATCAGCCCCAGCATTTT,CASSNGQVSNQPQHF
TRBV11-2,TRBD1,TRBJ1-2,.,TGTGCCAGCAGCCACTCCGGGACAGGGGGGTTCACAGAAGGCTACACCTTC,CASSHSGTGGFTEGYTF
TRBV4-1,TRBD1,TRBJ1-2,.,TGCGCCAGCAGCCAAGGACTCGGACAGGGCCACTATGGCTACACCTTC,CASSQGLGQGHYGYTF